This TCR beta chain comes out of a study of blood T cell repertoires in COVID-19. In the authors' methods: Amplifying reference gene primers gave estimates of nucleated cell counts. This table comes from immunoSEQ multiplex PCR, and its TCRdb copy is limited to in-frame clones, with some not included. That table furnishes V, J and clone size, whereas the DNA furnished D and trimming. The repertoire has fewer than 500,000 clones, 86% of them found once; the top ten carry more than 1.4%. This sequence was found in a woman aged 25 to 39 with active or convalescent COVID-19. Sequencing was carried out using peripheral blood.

CDR3 nucleotides: TGTGCCAGCAGCCTATCGGCGGGATGGTCCTACGAGCAGTACTTC. Translated, it gives CASSLSAGWSYEQYF. The chain carries TRBV7-2 and TRBJ2-7, with a tentative D call TRBD2 (6 bases). Germline CDR1 reads SGHTA; CDR2 reads FQGNSA. This CDR3 has 15 amino acids. V was shortened by 5 bases and J by 1 base, with 15 bases between the two germline ends.